The T cell receptor beta chain under discussion was sequenced for a study of beta chain features in type 1 diabetes. The investigators reverse transcribed all of the isolated RNA, so they sequenced expressed TCRB transcripts. Measured with immunoSEQ multiplex PCR; TCRdb has only the in-frame clones, and not every one. The sample yields approximately 340,000 clones, roughly 16% seen once. The CDR3 consists of 12 residues. V was cut by 7 bases and J by 5 bases, with 13 bases left in between. Germline V gives CDR1 SQVTM, CDR2 ANQGSEA. This clone was counted between two and nine times. The sequence came from a woman younger than 30 in good health. The V gene is TRBV29-1, the J gene TRBJ2-3; D perhaps matches TRBD1 (5 bases). Sequenced input: naive CD4+ T cells from blood. The CDR3 nucleotides read TGCAGCGGCACCGGACATTTAGATACGCAGTATTTT. Its translation: CSGTGHLDTQYF.